This T cell receptor beta chain was profiled in a study of blood T cell repertoires in COVID-19. Study overall: Samples came from the United States, Italy and Spain, spanning acute and convalescent COVID-19.

J was trimmed by 6 bases and V by 1 base; bases with no gene match: 8. CDR1 and CDR2 from the germline V gene are SGHNT and YENEEA. CDR3 length equals 16 residues. Data came from immunoSEQ multiplex PCR; TCRdb stores just in-frame clones and leaves some out. The repertoire has roughly 50,000 clones, 90% of them found once; the top ten carry 7.5% to 9.5%. The specimen sequenced was peripheral blood. The TCR comes from a woman aged 40 to 50 with active COVID-19. The V call is TRBV11-3, the J call TRBJ2-3, with 9 bases that match TRBD2. The CDR3: CASSLGGGGLTDTQYF. In DNA form, the CDR3 reads TGTGCCAGCAGCTTAGGCGGGGGGGGCCTGACGGATACGCAGTATTTT.